Listed below are T cell receptor beta chains from one sample, sequenced in a study of T cells after yellow fever vaccination. TCRdb independently ran MiXCR on the 5' RACE reads; one entry per CDR3 protein. The table has about 300,000 distinct CDR3 sequences, around 7% seen once; the top ten hold 15% to 20%. The material was PBMCs, obtained more than 35 days after the first yellow fever vaccination. The receptors come from a man aged 18 to 35 who received the YFV17D yellow fever vaccine. Each CDR3 is given with its conserved first and last residue. D genes are given only for firm matches. Rows may omit the clone size; those that give it use once, few, many or a size class.

J gene | V gene | CDR3 length | clone size | D gene | CDR3 protein | CDR3 DNA
TRBJ1-1 | TRBV18 | 13 | few | - | CASSPYRASGAFF | TGTGCCAGCTCACCATACAGGGCCAGCGGAGCTTTCTTT
TRBJ2-1 | TRBV9 | 12 | many | - | CASSAQYNEQFF | TGTGCCAGCAGTGCCCAGTACAATGAGCAGTTCTTC
TRBJ2-3 | TRBV9 | 15 | few | - | CASSVGPDLTDTQYF | TGTGCCAGCAGCGTAGGCCCTGACCTCACAGATACGCAGTATTTT
TRBJ2-5 | TRBV14 | 17 | - | TRBD1 | CASSQDYGTGRSQTQYF | TGTGCCAGCAGCCAAGATTACGGGACAGGGAGGTCCCAGACCCAGTACTTC
TRBJ1-5 | TRBV7-6 | 16 | - | TRBD1 | CASSLGGQASGQPQHF | TGTGCCAGCAGCTTAGGGGGACAGGCCAGTGGACAGCCCCAGCATTTT
TRBJ2-3 | TRBV11-2 | 16 | - | - | CASSPGVGVRRDTQYF | TGTGCCAGCAGCCCCGGTGTCGGGGTCAGGAGAGATACGCAGTATTTT
TRBJ2-2 | TRBV13 | 16 | - | - | CASSRGFNANTGELFF | TGTGCCAGCAGCCGGGGATTTAATGCGAACACCGGGGAGCTGTTTTTT
TRBJ1-1 | TRBV7-9 | 11 | - | - | CASTVNTEAFF | TGTGCCAGCACCGTAAACACTGAAGCTTTCTTT
TRBJ2-7 | TRBV4-3 | 14 | many | TRBD1 | CASSQGQGDYEQYF | TGCGCCAGCAGCCAAGGACAGGGAGATTACGAGCAGTACTTC
TRBJ2-7 | TRBV7-9 | 15 | few | TRBD2 | CASTREGGGYYEQYF | TGTGCCAGCACCAGAGAGGGCGGGGGTTACTACGAGCAGTACTTC
TRBJ2-3 | TRBV4-1 | 13 | few | - | CASSQERKDTQYF | TGCGCCAGCAGCCAAGAACGGAAGGATACGCAGTATTTT
TRBJ2-5 | TRBV5-1 | 14 | - | - | CASSLGRSQETQYF | TGCGCCAGCAGCTTGGGGAGGAGCCAAGAGACCCAGTACTTC